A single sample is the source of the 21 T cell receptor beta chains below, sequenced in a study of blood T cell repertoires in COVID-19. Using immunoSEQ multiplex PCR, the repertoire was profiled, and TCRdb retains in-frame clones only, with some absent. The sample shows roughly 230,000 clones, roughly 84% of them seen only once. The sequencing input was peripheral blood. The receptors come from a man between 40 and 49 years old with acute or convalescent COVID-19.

The CDR3 loop reads CASSLAGRYGYTF. CDR3 nucleotides: TGTGCCAGCAGCTTAGCGGGCCGGTATGGCTACACCTTC. The chain combines TRBV7-8 with TRBJ1-2; D gene ambiguous. The length of the CDR3 is 13 residues. V was shortened by 0 bases and J by 5 bases, with 7 bases between the two germline ends. CDR1 is SGHVS and CDR2 is FQNEAQ in the germline V gene. Drawing the rest from reference TRBV7-8 and TRBJ1-2, the complete variable domain is GAGVSQSPRYKVAKRGQDVALRCDPISGHVSLFWYQQALGQGPEFLTYFQNEAQLDKSGLPSDRFFAERPEGSVSTLKIQRTQQEDSAVYLCASSLAGRYGYTFGSGTRLTVV.

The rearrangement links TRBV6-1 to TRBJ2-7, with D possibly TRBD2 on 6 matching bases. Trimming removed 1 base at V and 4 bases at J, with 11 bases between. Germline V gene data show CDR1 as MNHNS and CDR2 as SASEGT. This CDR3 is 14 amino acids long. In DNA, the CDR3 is TGTGCCAGCAGTGAAGGGTGGGGGAGGTACGAGCAGTACTTC. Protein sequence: CASSEGWGRYEQYF.

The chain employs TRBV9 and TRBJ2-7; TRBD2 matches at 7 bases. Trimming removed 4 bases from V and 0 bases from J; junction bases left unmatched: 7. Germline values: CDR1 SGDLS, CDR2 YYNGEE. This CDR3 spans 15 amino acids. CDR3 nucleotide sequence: TGTGCCAGCAGCCCAATGGGGGGGAGCTCCTACGAGCAGTACTTC. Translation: CASSPMGGSSYEQYF.

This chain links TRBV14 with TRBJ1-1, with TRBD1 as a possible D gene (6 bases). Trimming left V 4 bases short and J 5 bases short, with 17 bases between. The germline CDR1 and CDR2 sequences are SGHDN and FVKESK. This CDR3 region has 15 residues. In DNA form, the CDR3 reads TGTGCCAGCAGCCCCCGGGCACAGGGAAAAACTGAAGCTTTCTTT. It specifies CASSPRAQGKTEAFF.

Here the CDR3 reads CASSLGHKAGNIQYF. CDR3 sequence (DNA): TGTGCCAGCAGCTTGGGGCATAAAGCGGGAAACATTCAGTACTTC. The chain links TRBV5-8 to TRBJ2-4; possibly TRBD2 for D (6 bases). The length of the CDR3 is 15 residues. Germline loops: CDR1 SGHTS, CDR2 YDEGEE. V was trimmed by 0 bases and J by 6 bases, leaving 13 bases between them.

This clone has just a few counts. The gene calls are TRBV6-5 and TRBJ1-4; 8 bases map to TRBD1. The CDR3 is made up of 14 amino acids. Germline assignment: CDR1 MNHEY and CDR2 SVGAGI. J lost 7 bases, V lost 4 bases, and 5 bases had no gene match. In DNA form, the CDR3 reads TGTGCCAGCAGTTCCGGGACAGGCTTTGAAAAACTGTTTTTT. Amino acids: CASSSGTGFEKLFF.

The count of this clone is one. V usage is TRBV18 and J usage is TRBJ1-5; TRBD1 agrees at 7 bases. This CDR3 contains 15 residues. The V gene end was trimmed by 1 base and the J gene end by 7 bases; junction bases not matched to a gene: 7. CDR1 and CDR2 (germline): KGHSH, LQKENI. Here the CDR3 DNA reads TGTGCCAGCTCACCACGCCAGGGGGAAAGACAGCCCCAGCATTTT. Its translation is CASSPRQGERQPQHF.

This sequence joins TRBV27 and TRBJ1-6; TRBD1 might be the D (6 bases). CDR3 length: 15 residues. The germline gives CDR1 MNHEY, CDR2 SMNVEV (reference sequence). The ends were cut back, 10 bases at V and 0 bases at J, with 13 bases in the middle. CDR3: CANGGTISYNSPLHF. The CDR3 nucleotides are TGTGCCAACGGGGGGACAATCTCCTATAATTCACCCCTCCACTTT.

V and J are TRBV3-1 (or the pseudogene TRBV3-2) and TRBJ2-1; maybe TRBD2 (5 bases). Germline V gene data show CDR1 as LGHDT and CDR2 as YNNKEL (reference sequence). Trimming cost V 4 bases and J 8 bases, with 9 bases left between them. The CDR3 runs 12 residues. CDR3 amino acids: CASSRTPDEQFF. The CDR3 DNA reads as TGTGCCAGCAGCCGGACTCCTGATGAGCAGTTCTTC.

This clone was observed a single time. The CDR3 is CASSPRTGGTEKLFF. CDR3 DNA: TGTGCCAGCAGCCCCCGGACAGGGGGAACTGAAAAACTGTTTTTT. The V call is TRBV11-1, the J call TRBJ1-4; TRBD1 matches at 10 bases. The junction had 7 bases not matched to a gene; V was cut back by 5 bases and J by 7 bases. This CDR3 spans 15 amino acids. Looked up from germline, CDR1 is SGHAT and CDR2 is FQDESV (reference sequence). Using reference TRBV11-1 and TRBJ1-4 for the parts outside the CDR3, the full variable domain is EAEVAQSPRYKITEKSQAVAFWCDPISGHATLYWYRQILGQGPELLVQFQDESVVDDSQLPKDRFSAERLKGVDSTLKIQPAELGDSAMYLCASSPRTGGTEKLFFGSGTQLSVL.

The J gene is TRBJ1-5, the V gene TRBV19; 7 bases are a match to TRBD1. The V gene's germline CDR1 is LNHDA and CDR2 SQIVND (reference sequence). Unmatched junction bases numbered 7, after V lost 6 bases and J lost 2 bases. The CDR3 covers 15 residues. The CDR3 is CASSFGTGGNQPQHF. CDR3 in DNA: TGTGCCAGTAGCTTCGGTACAGGGGGCAATCAGCCCCAGCATTTT.

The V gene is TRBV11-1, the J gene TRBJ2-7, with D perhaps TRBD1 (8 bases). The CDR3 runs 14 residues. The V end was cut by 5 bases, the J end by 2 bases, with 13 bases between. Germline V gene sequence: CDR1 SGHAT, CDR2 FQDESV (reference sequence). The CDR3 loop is CASSNTGGAYEQYF. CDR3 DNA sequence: TGTGCCAGCAGCAACACAGGGGGGGCCTACGAGCAGTACTTC. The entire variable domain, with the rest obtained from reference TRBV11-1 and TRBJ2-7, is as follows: EAEVAQSPRYKITEKSQAVAFWCDPISGHATLYWYRQILGQGPELLVQFQDESVVDDSQLPKDRFSAERLKGVDSTLKIQPAELGDSAMYLCASSNTGGAYEQYFGPGTRLTVT.

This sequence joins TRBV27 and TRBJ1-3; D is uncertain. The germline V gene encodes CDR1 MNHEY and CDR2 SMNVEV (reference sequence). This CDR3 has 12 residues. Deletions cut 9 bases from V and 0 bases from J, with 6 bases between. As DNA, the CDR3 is TGTGCCAGTAAGAGCTCTGGAAACACCATATATTTT. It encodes CASKSSGNTIYF.

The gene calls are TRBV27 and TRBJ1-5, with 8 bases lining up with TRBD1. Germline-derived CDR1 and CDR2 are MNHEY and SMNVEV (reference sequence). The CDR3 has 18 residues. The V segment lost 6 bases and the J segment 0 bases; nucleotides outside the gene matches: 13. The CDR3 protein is CASRATGGSPYSNQPQHF. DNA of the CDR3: TGTGCCAGCAGAGCTACAGGGGGATCCCCCTATAGCAATCAGCCCCAGCATTTT.

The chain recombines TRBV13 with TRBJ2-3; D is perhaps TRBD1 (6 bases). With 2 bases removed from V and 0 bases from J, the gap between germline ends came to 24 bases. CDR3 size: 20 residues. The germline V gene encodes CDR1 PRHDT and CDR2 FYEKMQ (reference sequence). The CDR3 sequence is CASSLLTGITRPSSTDTQYF. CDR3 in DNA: TGTGCCAGCAGCTTATTAACAGGGATAACTCGCCCGTCTAGCACAGATACGCAGTATTTT.

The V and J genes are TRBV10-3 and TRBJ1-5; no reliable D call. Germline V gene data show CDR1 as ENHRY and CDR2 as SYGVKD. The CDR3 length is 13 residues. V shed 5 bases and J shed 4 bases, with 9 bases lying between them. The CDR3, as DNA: TGTGCCATCAGTCCCTCGGGGAATCAGCCCCAGCATTTT. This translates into CAISPSGNQPQHF.

CDR3 amino acids: CASSITNRGTEAFF. CDR3 DNA sequence: TGTGCCAGTAGTATAACCAATAGAGGCACTGAAGCTTTCTTT. The chain uses TRBV19 and TRBJ1-1; D is unclear. The CDR3 contains 14 residues. CDR1 LNHDA and CDR2 SQIVND come from the germline V gene (reference sequence). Trimming took off 2 bases at V and 4 bases at J, with 11 bases between the two ends.

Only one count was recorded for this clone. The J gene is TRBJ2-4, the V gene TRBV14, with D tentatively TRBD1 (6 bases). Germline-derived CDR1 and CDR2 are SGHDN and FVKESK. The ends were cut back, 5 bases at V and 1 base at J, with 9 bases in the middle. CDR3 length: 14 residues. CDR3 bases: TGTGCCAGCAGCTATCAGGGGGCCAAAAACATTCAGTACTTC. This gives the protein CASSYQGAKNIQYF.

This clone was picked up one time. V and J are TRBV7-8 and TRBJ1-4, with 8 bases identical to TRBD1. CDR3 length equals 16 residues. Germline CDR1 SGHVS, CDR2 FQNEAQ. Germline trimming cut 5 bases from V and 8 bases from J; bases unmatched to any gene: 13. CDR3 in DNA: TGTGCCAGCAGCCCAGATCAGCACAGGGGGTACGAAAAACTGTTTTTT. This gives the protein CASSPDQHRGYEKLFF.

In nucleotides, the CDR3 is TGCAGTGCTAGAGAGCTGGGGGCGACTTTCTTT. Translated: CSARELGATFF. The V and J genes are TRBV20-1 and TRBJ1-1; D is perhaps TRBD1 (6 bases). The CDR3 runs 11 residues. V was shortened by 0 bases and J by 12 bases, with 11 bases between the two germline ends. In germline, CDR1 is DFQATT, CDR2 SNEGSKA (reference sequence).

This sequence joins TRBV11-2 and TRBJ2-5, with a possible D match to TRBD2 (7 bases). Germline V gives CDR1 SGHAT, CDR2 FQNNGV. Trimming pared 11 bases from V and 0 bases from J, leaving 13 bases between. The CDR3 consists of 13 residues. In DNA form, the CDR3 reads TGTGCCGTAAGGGGGAGGGACCAAGAGACCCAGTACTTC. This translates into CAVRGRDQETQYF. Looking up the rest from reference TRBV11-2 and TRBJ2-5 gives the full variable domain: EAGVAQSPRYKIIEKRQSVAFWCNPISGHATLYWYQQILGQGPKLLIQFQNNGVVDDSQLPKDRFSAERLKGVDSTLKIQPAKLEDSAVYLCAVRGRDQETQYFGPGTRLLVL.